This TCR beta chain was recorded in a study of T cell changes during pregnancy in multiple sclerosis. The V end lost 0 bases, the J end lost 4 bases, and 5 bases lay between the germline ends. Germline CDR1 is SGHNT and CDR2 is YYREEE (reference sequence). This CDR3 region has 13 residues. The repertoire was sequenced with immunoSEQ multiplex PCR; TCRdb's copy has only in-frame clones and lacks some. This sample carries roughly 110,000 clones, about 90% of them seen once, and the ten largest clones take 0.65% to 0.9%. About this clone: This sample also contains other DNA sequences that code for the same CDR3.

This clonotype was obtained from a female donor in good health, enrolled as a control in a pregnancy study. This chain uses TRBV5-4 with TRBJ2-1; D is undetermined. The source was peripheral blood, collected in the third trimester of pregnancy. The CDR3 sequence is CASSLEQYNEQFF. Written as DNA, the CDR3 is TGTGCCAGCAGCTTGGAACAATACAATGAGCAGTTCTTC.